This passage covers 8 T cell receptor beta chains from one sample sequenced in a study of human T cells and chemical hapten exposure. TCRdb called the RACE reads again in MiXCR, with one record for every CDR3 protein. The table includes about 290,000 distinct CDR3 sequences, 7.5% to 9% detected once. Time point reported: pre-sensitization, week 0. Stated treatment: therapeutic diphenylcyclopropenone sensitization with weekly scalp DPC. This specimen consisted of whole blood, obtained in connection with sensitization to the hapten diphenylcyclopropenone (DPC). These receptor sequences come from a man aged 18 to 29 with alopecia areata. Some clones in this sample may be carry-over from other donors' samples.

This clonotype was counted a few times. The chain employs TRBV7-2 and TRBJ2-7, with D tentatively TRBD2 (5 bases). V lost 6 bases, J lost 4 bases, and 13 bases lay in between. This CDR3 spans 13 amino acids. Per the germline V gene, CDR1 is SGHTA and CDR2 is FQGNSA. Here the CDR3 DNA reads TGTGCCAGCAGTCGAGGGCGCCAGTACGAGCAGTACGTC. Its translation is CASSRGRQYEQYV.

This clonotype came up a few times. This chain joins TRBV4-3 and TRBJ2-7; tentative D call: TRBD2 (5 bases). The CDR3 spans 13 residues. Germline CDR1 LGHNA, CDR2 YSLEER. V lost 0 bases to trimming and J lost 4 bases, with 7 bases between them. The CDR3 protein is CASSQEEGYEQYV. The CDR3 DNA reads TGCGCCAGCAGCCAAGAAGAGGGTTACGAGCAGTACGTC.

Only a few counts were recorded for this clonotype. The chain is built from TRBV7-9 and TRBJ2-5; D might be TRBD2 (7 bases). Deletions cut 5 bases from V and 2 bases from J, with 21 bases between. CDR3 length: 17 amino acids. Germline CDR1 is SEHNR and CDR2 is FQNEAQ (reference sequence). The CDR3 DNA follows: TGTGCCAGCAGCCCCTATCCCGTTGGGGGGGCGCAAGAGACCCAGTACTTC. Translating it yields CASSPYPVGGAQETQYF.

In its sample, this clonotype was seen a few times. V and J are TRBV12-5 and TRBJ2-3; no firm D call. Germline V gives CDR1 LGHNT, CDR2 FRNRAP. Trimming took off 5 bases at V and 3 bases at J, with 9 bases between the two ends. The length of the CDR3 is 13 residues. CDR3 in amino acids: CASGQTETDTQYF. CDR3 DNA sequence: TGTGCTAGTGGTCAGACGGAAACAGATACGCAGTATTTT.

The sample holds a few counts of this clonotype. The J gene is TRBJ2-1, the V gene TRBV27, with D tentatively TRBD2 (7 bases). Trimming cost V 8 bases and J 5 bases, with 16 bases left between them. CDR3 length equals 14 residues. Looked up from germline, CDR1 is MNHEY and CDR2 is SMNVEV (reference sequence). This CDR3 is CASRGAGWHNEQFF. The CDR3 nucleotides are TGTGCCAGCCGGGGGGCAGGGTGGCACAATGAGCAGTTCTTC.

The chain employs TRBV12-3 or TRBV12-4 and TRBJ1-1, with D maybe TRBD1 (6 bases). V lost 8 bases, J lost 1 base, and 17 bases lay in between. The CDR3 extends over 15 amino acids. The CDR3 region is CASRRGGNKNTEAFF. CDR3 bases: TGTGCCAGCCGGAGGGGGGGGAATAAGAACACTGAAGCTTTCTTT.

With regard to this clonotype: Its ends do not fully match the called genes, so a read error is possible. V usage is TRBV10-3 and J usage is TRBJ1-1; 7 bases line up with TRBD1. CDR3 length: 13 amino acids. Germline values: CDR1 ENHRY, CDR2 SYGVKD. The CDR3 nucleotides are TGTGCCATCAGATCTGGGGGGGACAGCAAAGCTTCCTTT. Translated, it gives CAIRSGGDSKASF.

This clonotype was found a few times. This chain connects TRBV7-2 to TRBJ1-5; D might be TRBD1 (5 bases). The germline V and J ends were trimmed by 1 base and 8 bases, with 15 bases remaining between them. CDR3 size: 15 residues. CDR1 is SGHTA, CDR2 FQGNSA, per germline. In DNA, the CDR3 is TGTGCCAGCAGCTTAGTTGGCTCAGGGAAGGAGCCCCAGCATTTT. It translates to CASSLVGSGKEPQHF.